This is a list of T cell receptor beta chains from one sample in a study of blood T cell repertoires in COVID-19. The assay was immunoSEQ multiplex PCR, and TCRdb's table has in-frame clones only and misses some. The repertoire holds around 370,000 clones, with about 88% as singletons. What was sequenced was peripheral blood. These receptors all come from a woman between 70 and 85 years old with COVID-19, enrolled during active disease. CDR3s include the opening cysteine and the closing phenylalanine or tryptophan. A D gene is named only where the DNA matches it firmly. Part of the rows lack a size; the others show once, few, many or a class for expanded clones.

V	D	J	size	CDR3	DNA
TRBV9	NA	TRBJ1-2	NA	CASSPDNAYGYTF	TGTGCCAGCAGCCCGGACAACGCCTATGGCTACACCTTC
TRBV28	NA	TRBJ1-2	NA	CASSISSNYGYTF	TGTGCCAGCAGTATATCTTCTAACTATGGCTACACCTTC
TRBV19	NA	TRBJ1-2	NA	CASRTEKFNYGYTF	TGTGCCAGTCGGACAGAGAAATTTAACTATGGCTACACCTTC
TRBV24-1	NA	TRBJ2-5	NA	CATSGGVETQYF	TGTGCCACCAGCGGCGGGGTAGAGACCCAGTACTTC
TRBV4-2	TRBD1	TRBJ1-1	NA	CASSLTGGEAEAFF	TGTGCCAGCAGCCTTACAGGGGGAGAGGCTGAAGCTTTCTTT
TRBV10-3	NA	TRBJ1-5	NA	CAISESGDQPQHF	TGTGCCATCAGTGAGTCCGGGGATCAGCCCCAGCATTTT
TRBV7-3	TRBD1	TRBJ1-2	NA	CASSLLLRGTGGWGYTF	TGTGCCAGCAGCTTATTACTCCGTGGGACAGGGGGATGGGGCTACACCTTC
TRBV2	NA	TRBJ1-2	NA	CASSERLREGGYTF	TGTGCCAGCAGTGAAAGACTCAGGGAGGGTGGCTACACCTTC
TRBV5-8	NA	TRBJ1-4	NA	CASSPPTRGGYKLFF	TGTGCCAGCAGCCCCCCGACTCGGGGTGGATATAAACTGTTTTTT
TRBV6-5	NA	TRBJ2-2	NA	CASSYGQWMGELFF	TGTGCCAGCAGTTACGGACAGTGGATGGGGGAGCTGTTTTTT
TRBV9	TRBD1	TRBJ1-1	NA	CASSVEADRVTEAFF	TGTGCCAGCAGCGTAGAGGCGGACAGGGTAACTGAAGCTTTCTTT
TRBV3-1/TRBV3-2	NA	TRBJ2-6	NA	CASSQGTGGANVLTF	TGTGCCAGCAGCCAAGGGACTGGTGGGGCCAACGTCCTGACTTTC
TRBV27	NA	TRBJ1-1	NA	CATKPGGLREAFF	TGTGCCACCAAACCCGGGGGGTTGCGGGAAGCTTTCTTT
TRBV24-1	NA	TRBJ1-1	NA	CATRAAGEAFF	TGTGCCACCAGGGCTGCCGGGGAAGCTTTCTTT
TRBV6-5	TRBD2	TRBJ2-7	NA	CASSSPSGAQYF	TGTGCCAGCAGTTCCCCTAGCGGGGCGCAGTACTTC
TRBV10-3	TRBD1	TRBJ2-1	NA	CAISESHPGQGNEQFF	TGTGCCATCAGTGAGTCTCACCCGGGACAGGGGAATGAGCAGTTCTTC
TRBV7-2	NA	TRBJ1-2	NA	CASRPAGQPNYGYTF	TGTGCCAGCAGGCCAGCTGGACAGCCTAATTATGGCTACACCTTC
TRBV10-3	NA	TRBJ2-1	NA	CATRQGRNNEQFF	TGTGCCACCCGCCAGGGCAGGAACAATGAGCAGTTCTTC
TRBV4-3	NA	TRBJ1-3	NA	CASSLSGGAGNTIYF	TGCGCCAGCAGCCTCTCGGGGGGGGCTGGAAACACCATATATTTT
TRBV4-3	NA	TRBJ1-2	NA	CASSQDRLEIYGYTF	TGCGCCAGCAGCCAAGATCGGTTAGAGATCTATGGCTACACCTTC
TRBV4-1	TRBD1	TRBJ1-2	NA	CASSRSGGNYGYTF	TGCGCCAGCAGCCGATCAGGGGGGAACTATGGCTACACCTTC
TRBV27	TRBD2	TRBJ2-1	NA	CASSPRLAGGDEQFF	TGTGCCAGCAGTCCCCGGTTAGCGGGGGGCGATGAGCAGTTCTTC
TRBV4-1	NA	TRBJ2-1	NA	CASSQTSFSYNEQFF	TGCGCCAGCAGCCAAACTAGTTTCTCCTACAATGAGCAGTTCTTC
TRBV12-5	TRBD1	TRBJ2-7	NA	CASGLTGVTYEQYF	TGTGCTAGTGGTTTGACAGGGGTGACCTACGAGCAGTACTTC
TRBV19	TRBD1	TRBJ1-3	NA	CASSSHRGAGNTIYF	TGTGCCAGTAGTAGCCACAGGGGAGCTGGAAACACCATATATTTT
TRBV5-1	NA	TRBJ2-7	once	CASSLAGFYEQYF	TGCGCCAGCAGCTTGGCAGGGTTCTACGAGCAGTACTTC
TRBV18	NA	TRBJ1-6	few	CASSPKRDSPLHF	TGTGCCAGCTCACCAAAGAGGGATTCACCCCTCCACTTT
TRBV19	NA	TRBJ2-7	once	CASSIRGGDSYEQYF	TGTGCCAGTAGTATCCGCGGGGGCGACTCCTACGAGCAGTACTTC
TRBV30	NA	TRBJ1-5	NA	CAWSVGSNQPQHF	TGTGCCTGGAGTGTCGGTAGCAATCAGCCCCAGCATTTT
TRBV7-9	NA	TRBJ2-5	NA	CASSAYRGGRQETQYF	TGTGCCAGCAGCGCGTACAGGGGAGGAAGACAAGAGACCCAGTACTTC
TRBV14	NA	TRBJ1-3	NA	CASSQDTRSGNTIYF	TGTGCCAGCAGCCAAGATACGAGGTCTGGAAACACCATATATTTT
TRBV28	NA	TRBJ2-1	NA	CASSLWVLTGSYNEQFF	TGTGCCAGCAGTTTATGGGTCCTCACAGGCTCTTACAATGAGCAGTTCTTC
TRBV5-1	NA	TRBJ1-5	NA	CASSLGQSNQPQHF	TGCGCCAGCAGCTTGGGACAGAGCAATCAGCCCCAGCATTTT
TRBV11-2	TRBD1	TRBJ1-1	NA	CASSLVDRVVLAFF	TGTGCCAGCAGCTTAGTCGACAGGGTAGTCTTAGCTTTCTTT
TRBV28	TRBD1	TRBJ2-6	NA	CASIPSLRDRDFRGANVLTF	TGTGCCAGCATCCCGAGCCTCCGGGACAGGGACTTTCGTGGGGCCAACGTCCTGACTTTC
TRBV2	TRBD2	TRBJ2-2	NA	CASSEAGGYTGELFF	TGTGCCAGCAGTGAAGCGGGGGGGTACACCGGGGAGCTGTTTTTT
TRBV6-6	TRBD2	TRBJ2-2	NA	CASGLEIAGTGELFF	TGTGCCAGCGGGCTCGAGATAGCGGGCACCGGGGAGCTGTTTTTT
TRBV6-2/TRBV6-3	NA	TRBJ2-7	few	CASSLSTGPPYEQYF	TGTGCCAGCAGTCTCTCTACGGGTCCACCTTACGAGCAGTACTTC
TRBV28	NA	TRBJ2-1	NA	CASTPGTRYNEQFF	TGTGCCAGCACCCCCGGGACAAGATACAATGAGCAGTTCTTC
TRBV7-9	NA	TRBJ2-2	NA	CASNQSPAGELFF	TGTGCCAGCAACCAGTCACCCGCCGGGGAGCTGTTTTTT
TRBV7-2	NA	TRBJ2-7	NA	CASSLSVTGPQGEQYF	TGTGCCAGCAGCTTATCGGTCACTGGTCCGCAGGGCGAGCAGTACTTC
TRBV29-1	TRBD1	TRBJ2-5	NA	CSGGQGWETQYF	TGCAGCGGGGGACAGGGTTGGGAGACCCAGTACTTC
TRBV6-2/TRBV6-3	NA	TRBJ1-2	NA	CASSYEQPGGYTF	TGTGCCAGCAGTTACGAACAGCCTGGCGGCTACACCTTC
TRBV24-1	NA	TRBJ2-2	NA	CATSFGANTGELFF	TGTGCCACCAGTTTCGGGGCGAACACCGGGGAGCTGTTTTTT
TRBV5-6	NA	TRBJ1-2	NA	CASSSLGGDGYGYTF	TGTGCCAGCAGCTCCCTAGGGGGGGATGGCTATGGCTACACCTTC